Sequencing of this TCR beta chain was carried out in a study of blood T cell repertoires in COVID-19. Which cohort a participant joined came from the clinical history participants gave. In the authors' methods: Reference gene primer amplification gave nucleated cell count estimates. The data were produced by immunoSEQ multiplex PCR, yet TCRdb's version contains in-frame clones alone and is incomplete. The V and J calls and clone size are taken from that table; D and trimming were inferred from the DNA. The sample includes about 460,000 clones, less than 90% seen only once; the top ten take more than 7.5%. CDR1 PRHDT and CDR2 FYEKMQ come from the germline V gene (reference sequence). The CDR3 length is 15 residues. V shed 6 bases and J shed 1 base, with 12 bases lying between them. A single count supports this clone.

This clonotype originated in a woman aged 60-75 years who had recovered from COVID-19. Sequenced: PBMCs or T cells enriched from blood (not recorded which). The chain joins TRBV13 to TRBJ2-2, with a tentative D call TRBD2 (5 bases). CDR3: CASRKLGVNTGELFF. DNA for the CDR3: TGTGCCAGCAGAAAGCTCGGGGTGAACACCGGGGAGCTGTTTTTT.